This T cell receptor beta chain was obtained from a study of blood T cell repertoires in COVID-19. The germline V gene has CDR1 MNHNY and CDR2 SVGAGI (reference sequence). Trimming stripped 2 bases from V and 10 bases from J, with 12 bases between. CDR3 size: 13 residues. This clone was picked up one time. Profiling relied on immunoSEQ multiplex PCR, and the TCRdb table lists in-frame clones only, not all of them. The sample yields about 110,000 clones, 70% to 90% seen once. V and J are TRBV6-6 and TRBJ2-1; D gene unclear. The specimen was peripheral blood. The sequence was obtained from a man aged 35 to 55 with acute or convalescent COVID-19. CDR3 sequence reads: CASSYVNRVEQFF. CDR3 coding DNA: TGTGCCAGCAGTTACGTGAACAGAGTAGAGCAGTTCTTC.